This is a list of T cell receptor beta chains from one sample in a study of human T cells and chemical hapten exposure. TCRdb analysed the RACE reads with MiXCR anew, one entry per CDR3 protein. The top ten clones hold 0.9% to 1.5% of a sample with more than 250,000 distinct CDR3 sequences, about 7.7% of them seen once. Sequences were derived from whole blood, sampled in connection with sensitization to the hapten diphenylcyclopropenone (DPC). All receptors come from a man aged 18 to 30 with alopecia areata. Some clones in this sample may be carry-over from other donors' samples. The CDR3 runs from the conserved cysteine through the conserved F or W. D genes are given only for firm matches. Not every row has a clone size; where given, it reads once, few, many or a size class.

D: TRBD2
length: 15
J: TRBJ2-5
V: TRBV5-1
size: few
CDR3: CASSLGAGEQETQYF
DNA: TGCGCCAGCAGCTTGGGAGCGGGGGAGCAAGAGACCCAGTACTTC

D: NA
length: 12
J: TRBJ1-2
V: TRBV28
size: few
CDR3: CASSTVYYGYTF
DNA: TGTGCCAGCAGTACCGTTTACTATGGCTACACCTTC

D: NA
length: 12
J: TRBJ2-5
V: TRBV29-1
size: few
CDR3: CSVTQGQETQYF
DNA: TGCAGCGTTACACAGGGCCAAGAGACCCAGTACTTC

D: NA
length: 14
J: TRBJ1-6
V: TRBV11-2
size: NA
CDR3: CASSHSGPNSPLHF
DNA: TGTGCCAGCAGCCACTCAGGTCCCAATTCACCCCTCCACTTT

D: NA
length: 11
J: TRBJ1-2
V: TRBV7-2
size: many
CDR3: CASSWFSGYTF
DNA: TGTGCCAGCAGCTGGTTCAGTGGCTACACCTTC

D: NA
length: 14
J: TRBJ2-2
V: TRBV9
size: NA
CDR3: CASSVGDFRGELFF
DNA: TGTGCCAGCAGCGTAGGGGACTTCCGCGGGGAGCTGTTTTTT

D: NA
length: 18
J: TRBJ1-2
V: TRBV7-2
size: many
CDR3: CASSLDRPSGGANYGYTF
DNA: TGTGCCAGCAGCTTAGATCGCCCATCCGGGGGAGCTAACTATGGCTACACCTTC

D: NA
length: 14
J: TRBJ2-1
V: TRBV18
size: NA
CDR3: CASSPIPGRVEQFF
DNA: TGTGCCAGCTCACCAATACCTGGTAGGGTTGAGCAGTTCTTC

D: NA
length: 15
J: TRBJ2-2
V: TRBV24-1
size: few
CDR3: CATSDPDSYTGELFF
DNA: TGTGCCACCAGTGACCCCGACAGTTACACCGGGGAGCTGTTTTTT

D: NA
length: 13
J: TRBJ2-7
V: TRBV10-3
size: many
CDR3: CAISETSGYEQYF
DNA: TGTGCCATCAGTGAAACGTCAGGCTACGAGCAGTACTTC

D: NA
length: 16
J: TRBJ2-4
V: TRBV27
size: NA
CDR3: CASSPKQGLAKNIQYF
DNA: TGTGCCAGCAGTCCAAAACAGGGTTTAGCCAAAAACATTCAGTACTTC

D: NA
length: 16
J: TRBJ1-1
V: TRBV11-3
size: few
CDR3: CASSLVPCHMNTEAFF
DNA: TGTGCCAGCAGCTTAGTCCCTTGCCACATGAACACTGAAGCTTTCTTT

D: NA
length: 11
J: TRBJ2-1
V: TRBV20-1
size: NA
CDR3: CSPWRYNEQFF
DNA: TGCAGCCCCTGGCGTTACAATGAGCAGTTCTTC

D: TRBD2
length: 15
J: TRBJ2-7
V: TRBV7-9
size: NA
CDR3: CASSNLLAGAYEQYF
DNA: TGTGCCAGCAGCAATTTACTAGCGGGGGCCTACGAGCAGTACTTC

D: TRBD1
length: 14
J: TRBJ2-7
V: TRBV29-1
size: many
CDR3: CSVERPGQGYEQYF
DNA: TGCAGCGTTGAACGTCCGGGACAGGGGTACGAGCAGTACTTC

D: NA
length: 13
J: TRBJ2-3
V: TRBV7-3
size: NA
CDR3: CASSFQQEMAQYF
DNA: TGTGCCAGCAGCTTTCAACAGGAAATGGCGCAGTATTTT

D: NA
length: 13
J: TRBJ1-1
V: TRBV7-9
size: few
CDR3: CASSRPGSVEAFF
DNA: TGTGCCAGCAGCCGCCCGGGGAGTGTTGAAGCTTTCTTT

D: NA
length: 13
J: TRBJ1-1
V: TRBV5-5
size: many
CDR3: CASSLGVGPEAFF
DNA: TGTGCCAGCAGCTTGGGGGTAGGGCCTGAAGCTTTCTTT

D: NA
length: 14
J: TRBJ1-2
V: TRBV29-1
size: NA
CDR3: CSAEGAGRTEGYTF
DNA: TGCAGCGCCGAAGGGGCAGGCCGCACGGAAGGCTACACCTTC

D: NA
length: 12
J: TRBJ1-4
V: TRBV6-2/TRBV6-3
size: few
CDR3: CASSPVIEKLFF
DNA: TGTGCCAGCAGTCCCGTCATTGAAAAACTGTTTTTT

D: NA
length: 14
J: TRBJ1-2
V: TRBV6-5
size: few
CDR3: CASSYSQRGPGYTF
DNA: TGTGCCAGCAGTTACTCCCAGCGGGGGCCTGGCTACACCTTC

D: TRBD2
length: 16
J: TRBJ2-4
V: TRBV7-2
size: NA
CDR3: CASSLASGGAKNIQYF
DNA: TGTGCCAGCAGCTTAGCTAGCGGGGGGGCCAAAAACATTCAGTACTTC

D: TRBD1
length: 14
J: TRBJ1-5
V: TRBV7-8
size: few
CDR3: CASSLRDRLQPQHF
DNA: TGTGCCAGCAGCCTCCGGGACAGGCTTCAACCCCAGCATTTT

D: NA
length: 16
J: TRBJ1-6
V: TRBV4-1
size: few
CDR3: CASSQEGRRLNSPLHF
DNA: TGCGCCAGCAGCCAAGAGGGAAGGCGCCTAAATTCACCCCTCCACTTT

D: NA
length: 16
J: TRBJ1-4
V: TRBV7-8
size: NA
CDR3: CASSAQTGSGGEKLFF
DNA: TGTGCCAGCAGCGCGCAAACAGGGTCCGGCGGGGAAAAACTGTTTTTT

D: TRBD1
length: 18
J: TRBJ1-4
V: TRBV7-8
size: few
CDR3: CASSSRTGGSVTNEKLFF
DNA: TGTGCCAGCAGCTCCCGGACAGGGGGCTCGGTAACTAATGAAAAACTGTTTTTT

D: NA
length: 15
J: TRBJ1-5
V: TRBV28
size: NA
CDR3: CASSPFKGSNQPQHF
DNA: TGTGCCAGCAGTCCCTTCAAGGGAAGCAATCAGCCCCAGCATTTT

D: NA
length: 13
J: TRBJ2-3
V: TRBV7-9
size: few
CDR3: CASSLEDTDTQYF
DNA: TGTGCCAGCAGCTTAGAAGACACAGATACGCAGTATTTT

D: NA
length: 14
J: TRBJ1-2
V: TRBV28
size: few
CDR3: CASRGTTGSYGYTF
DNA: TGTGCCAGCAGGGGAACGACAGGCTCCTATGGCTACACCTTC

D: NA
length: 14
J: TRBJ2-7
V: TRBV28
size: many
CDR3: CASSFSGRAYEQYF
DNA: TGTGCCAGCAGTTTTAGTGGTCGCGCCTACGAGCAGTACTTC

D: NA
length: 15
J: TRBJ1-6
V: TRBV27
size: many
CDR3: CASSLSSYHNSPLHF
DNA: TGTGCCAGCAGTTTATCGAGTTACCATAATTCACCCCTCCACTTT

D: NA
length: 15
J: TRBJ2-7
V: TRBV4-3
size: once
CDR3: CASSQEIPPSYEQYF
DNA: TGCGCCAGCAGCCAAGAAATTCCACCTTCCTACGAGCAGTACTTC

D: TRBD1
length: 15
J: TRBJ1-2
V: TRBV2
size: NA
CDR3: CASSPGTALNYGYTF
DNA: TGTGCCAGCAGCCCCGGGACAGCACTTAACTATGGCTACACCTTC

D: NA
length: 17
J: TRBJ1-1
V: TRBV7-9
size: NA
CDR3: CASSFPGHPTGDTEAFF
DNA: TGTGCCAGCAGCTTCCCGGGACACCCAACCGGGGACACTGAAGCTTTCTTT

D: TRBD1
length: 16
J: TRBJ1-5
V: TRBV7-3
size: NA
CDR3: CASSPRGQHSNQPQHF
DNA: TGTGCCAGCAGCCCACGGGGACAGCATAGCAATCAGCCCCAGCATTTT

D: NA
length: 14
J: TRBJ2-5
V: TRBV6-2/TRBV6-3
size: few
CDR3: CASSPRVRGETQYF
DNA: TGTGCCAGCAGTCCCAGGGTACGAGGCGAGACCCAGTACTTC

D: NA
length: 14
J: TRBJ1-1
V: TRBV5-4
size: many
CDR3: CASSSEGPNTEAFF
DNA: TGTGCCAGCAGCTCGGAGGGTCCGAACACTGAAGCTTTCTTT

D: NA
length: 14
J: TRBJ2-5
V: TRBV7-2
size: NA
CDR3: CASSLDRLWETQYF
DNA: TGTGCCAGCAGCTTAGACCGGCTATGGGAGACCCAGTACTTC

D: NA
length: 13
J: TRBJ2-3
V: TRBV2
size: few
CDR3: CASNGRLTDTQYF
DNA: TGTGCCAGCAATGGACGGCTCACAGATACGCAGTATTTT

D: NA
length: 15
J: TRBJ2-3
V: TRBV7-3
size: NA
CDR3: CASSPTGLAGDTQYF
DNA: TGTGCCAGCAGCCCAACGGGACTCGCCGGAGATACGCAGTATTTT

D: TRBD1
length: 19
J: TRBJ1-5
V: TRBV6-9
size: few
CDR3: CASSYSSGQGARVSQPQHF
DNA: TGTGCCAGCAGTTATTCCTCAGGACAGGGCGCCAGGGTTAGTCAGCCCCAGCATTTT